The 5 T cell receptor beta chains in this list originate from one sample, sequenced in a study of early T cells in non-severe SARS-CoV-2 infection. Each CDR3 protein gets one entry after TCRdb re-called the 5' RACE reads with MiXCR. This table has tens of thousands of distinct CDR3 sequences, about 12% appearing once. The sequenced material came from whole blood. Receptors originate from an adult who was a healthcare worker with PCR-confirmed SARS-CoV-2 infection or an uninfected control (not recorded which).

In its sample, this clonotype was seen a few times. This chain uses TRBV2 with TRBJ1-4; a possible D gene is TRBD1 (5 bases). The germline V gene has CDR1 SNHLY and CDR2 FYNNEI. CDR3 size: 12 residues. V lost 8 bases, J lost 5 bases, and 9 bases lay in between. The CDR3 loop is CASARGNEKLFF. In DNA, the CDR3 is TGTGCCAGCGCCCGGGGGAATGAAAAACTGTTTTTT.

The rearrangement joins TRBV18 to TRBJ2-7; 13 nucleotides agree with TRBD2. This CDR3 comprises 18 residues. Germline values: CDR1 KGHSH, CDR2 LQKENI. The V gene end was trimmed by 3 bases and the J gene end by 7 bases; junction bases not matched to a gene: 15. As DNA, the CDR3 is TGTGCCAGCTCACCGACAGGAGAATTACTAGCGGGAGGGCAGGAGCAGTACTTC. Translation gives CASSPTGELLAGGQEQYF.

In this sample, this clonotype turned up many times. V is TRBV15 and J is TRBJ2-7; D gene ambiguous. From germline, CDR1 is LNHNV and CDR2 YYDKDF (reference sequence). Between the trimmed V and J ends, which lost 0 bases and 3 bases, there was a span of 12 bases. CDR3 length: 15 residues. For the CDR3, the DNA is TGTGCCACCAGCAGAGATCCCGGCCTACTCTACGAGCAGTACTTC. This codes for CATSRDPGLLYEQYF.

The V gene is TRBV6-2 or TRBV6-3, the J gene TRBJ1-5; TRBD1 aligns across 9 bases. Germline loops: CDR1 MNHEY, CDR2 SVGEGT. The CDR3 consists of 17 residues. V lost 4 bases, J lost 1 base, and 8 bases stayed unmatched. The CDR3 bases are TGTGCCAGCAGTTTTCCCGGACAGGGGAGGAGCAATCAGCCCCAGCATTTT. It codes for CASSFPGQGRSNQPQHF.

The rearrangement links TRBV4-2 to TRBJ2-1, with TRBD2 matching over 7 bases. Losses at the gene ends were 1 base for V and 5 bases for J; bases not matched to a gene: 14. The CDR3 loop spans 18 amino acids. The germline V gene has CDR1 LGHNA and CDR2 YNFKEQ. The CDR3 region is CASSQGPRRLAENNEQFF. CDR3 DNA: TGTGCCAGCAGCCAAGGCCCAAGGCGTCTAGCGGAGAACAATGAGCAGTTCTTC.